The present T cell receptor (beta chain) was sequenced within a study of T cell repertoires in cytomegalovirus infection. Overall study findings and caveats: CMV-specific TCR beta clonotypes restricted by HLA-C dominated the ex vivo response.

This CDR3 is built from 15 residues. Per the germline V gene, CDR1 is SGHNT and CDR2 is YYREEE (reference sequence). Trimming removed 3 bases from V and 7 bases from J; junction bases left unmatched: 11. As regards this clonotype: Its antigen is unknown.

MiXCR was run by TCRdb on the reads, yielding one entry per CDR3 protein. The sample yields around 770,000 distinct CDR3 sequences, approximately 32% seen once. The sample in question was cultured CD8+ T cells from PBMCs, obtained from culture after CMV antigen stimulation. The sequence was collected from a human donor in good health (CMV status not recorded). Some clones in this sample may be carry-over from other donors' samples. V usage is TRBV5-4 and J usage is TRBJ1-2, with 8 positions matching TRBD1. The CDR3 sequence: CASSSSLWTGRGYTF. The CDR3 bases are TGTGCCAGCAGCTCCAGCTTATGGACAGGGCGTGGCTACACCTTC.